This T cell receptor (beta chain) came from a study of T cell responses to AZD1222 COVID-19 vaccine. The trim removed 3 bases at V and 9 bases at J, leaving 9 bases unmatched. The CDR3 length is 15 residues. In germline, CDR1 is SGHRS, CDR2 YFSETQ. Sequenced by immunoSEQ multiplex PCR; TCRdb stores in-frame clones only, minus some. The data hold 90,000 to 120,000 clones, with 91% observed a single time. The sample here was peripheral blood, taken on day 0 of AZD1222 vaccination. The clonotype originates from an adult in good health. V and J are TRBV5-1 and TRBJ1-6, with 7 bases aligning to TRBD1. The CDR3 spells CASSWEQGTGSPLHF. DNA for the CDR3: TGCGCCAGCAGCTGGGAACAGGGGACGGGTTCACCCCTCCACTTT.